This TCR beta chain was retrieved from a study of PD-1 blockade in classical Hodgkin lymphoma. Clones were sequenced by immunoSEQ multiplex PCR, and TCRdb holds only the in-frame ones, with some missing. The sample includes almost 100,000 clones, 92% of them seen just once. Brentuximab vedotin exposure varied among the patients, all of whom had relapsed after autologous stem cell transplantation. Study-wide points: Initiation of nivolumab under 1 year after ASCT led to exclusion of patients. Those achieving complete response showed baseline diversity like newly diagnosed patients. Researchers reported that CD4+ TCR diversity, though not CD8+, rose significantly by C4D1.

The CDR3 sequence is 13 residues long. The germline CDR1 and CDR2 sequences are MNHNY and SVGAGI (reference sequence). Trimming cost V 6 bases and J 4 bases; bases outside gene matches: 5. With regard to this clone: Its antigen is unknown.

Sample: peripheral blood mononuclear cells (PBMCs), taken at baseline. This TCR derives from a human donor with classical Hodgkin lymphoma. This sequence joins TRBV6-6 and TRBJ1-2, with 7 bases lining up with TRBD1. The DNA of the CDR3 is TGTGCCAGCAGCCCGGGACAGCTCTATGGCTACACCTTC. Amino acids: CASSPGQLYGYTF.